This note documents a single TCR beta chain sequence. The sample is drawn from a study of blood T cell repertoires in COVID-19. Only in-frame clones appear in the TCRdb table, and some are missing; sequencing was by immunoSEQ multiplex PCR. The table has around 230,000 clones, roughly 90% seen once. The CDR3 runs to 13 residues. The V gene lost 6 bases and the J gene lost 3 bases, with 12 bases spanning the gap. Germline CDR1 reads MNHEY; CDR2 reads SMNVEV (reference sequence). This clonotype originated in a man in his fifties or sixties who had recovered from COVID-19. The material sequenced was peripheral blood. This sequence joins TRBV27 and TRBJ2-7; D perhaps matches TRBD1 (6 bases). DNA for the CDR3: TGTGCCAGCAGCCAGGGACAATTCTACGAGCAGTACGTC. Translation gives CASSQGQFYEQYV.